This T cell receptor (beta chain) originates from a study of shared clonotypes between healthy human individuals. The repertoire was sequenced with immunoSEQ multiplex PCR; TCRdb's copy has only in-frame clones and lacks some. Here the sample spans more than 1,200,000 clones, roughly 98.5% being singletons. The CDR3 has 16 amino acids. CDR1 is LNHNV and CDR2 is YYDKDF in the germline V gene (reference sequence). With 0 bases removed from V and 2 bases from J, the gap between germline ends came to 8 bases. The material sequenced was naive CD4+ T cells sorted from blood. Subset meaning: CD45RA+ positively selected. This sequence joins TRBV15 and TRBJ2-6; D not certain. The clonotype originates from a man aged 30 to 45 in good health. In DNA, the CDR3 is TGTGCCACCAGCAGAGAGGCCCCCCCTGGGGCCAACGTCCTGACTTTC. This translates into CATSREAPPGANVLTF.